Listed here is a single T cell receptor beta chain. The record originates from a study of tumor and adjacent non-tumor tissue in lung cancer. Three rounds of nested PCR, following a modified ARM-PCR protocol, produced the TCRbeta library. One entry per CDR3 protein, called by TCRdb with MiXCR from the multiplex PCR reads. The sample lists roughly 120,000 distinct CDR3 sequences, 84% occurring once. No cell sorting was done before RNA was extracted from the tissue. Sequencing used lung tumor tissue. This sequence was found in a man aged 65-85 years with non-small cell lung cancer.

As DNA, the CDR3 is TGTGCCCTTCGTGCCCAGAGTAACAATGAGCAGTTCTTC. Protein: CALRAQSNNEQFF. This rearrangement joins TRBV10-3 to TRBJ2-1; no clear D. V lost 11 bases and J lost 5, with 16 bases in between. There are 13 residues in the CDR3. The V gene's germline CDR1 is ENHRY and CDR2 SYGVKD.